This T cell receptor beta chain was sequenced in a study of T cell repertoires in cytomegalovirus infection. Study-wide results and limits: HLA-C-restricted CMV clonotypes gave the most frequent clonotype in two of eight donors.

The CDR3 has 14 residues. Germline V gene data show CDR1 as MNHEY and CDR2 as SVGAGI. The V and J ends lost 1 base and 5 bases respectively, with 11 bases between them. Comments on this clonotype: Its antigen is still unknown.

Each CDR3 protein gets one entry after TCRdb re-called the reads with MiXCR. The profile shows under 850,000 distinct CDR3 sequences, 35% of them singletons. The clonotype was recovered from a human donor in good health (CMV status not recorded). Some clones in this sample may be carry-over from other donors' samples. The chain uses TRBV6-5 and TRBJ1-2; tentatively, D is TRBD1 (5 bases). The source material was PBMCs. As DNA, the CDR3 is TGTGCCAGCAGTTACTTGGGGGGAACGTATGGCTACACCTTC. Its translation is CASSYLGGTYGYTF.